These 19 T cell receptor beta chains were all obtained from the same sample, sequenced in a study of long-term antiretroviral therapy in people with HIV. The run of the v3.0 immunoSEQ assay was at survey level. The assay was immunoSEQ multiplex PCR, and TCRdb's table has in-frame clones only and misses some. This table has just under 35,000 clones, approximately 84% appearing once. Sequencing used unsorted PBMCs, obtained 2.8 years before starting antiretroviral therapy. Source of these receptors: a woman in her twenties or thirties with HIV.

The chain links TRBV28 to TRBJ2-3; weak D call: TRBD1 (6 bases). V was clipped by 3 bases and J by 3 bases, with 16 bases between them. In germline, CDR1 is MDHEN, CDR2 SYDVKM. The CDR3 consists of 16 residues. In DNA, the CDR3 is TGTGCCAGCAGTTTGACAGGTTCCACATGGACAGATACGCAGTATTTT. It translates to CASSLTGSTWTDTQYF.

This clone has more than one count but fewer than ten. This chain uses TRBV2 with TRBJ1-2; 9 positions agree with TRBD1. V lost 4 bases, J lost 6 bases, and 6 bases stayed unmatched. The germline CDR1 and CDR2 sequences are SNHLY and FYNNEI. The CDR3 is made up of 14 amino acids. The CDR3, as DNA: TGTGCCAGCAGTGGACAGGGGGAAGTTAATGGCTACACCTTC. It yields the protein CASSGQGEVNGYTF.

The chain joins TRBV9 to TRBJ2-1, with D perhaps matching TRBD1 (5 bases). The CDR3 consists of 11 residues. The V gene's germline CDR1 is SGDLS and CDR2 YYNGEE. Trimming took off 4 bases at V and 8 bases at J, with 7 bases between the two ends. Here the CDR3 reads CASSQGDEQFF. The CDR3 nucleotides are TGTGCCAGCAGCCAAGGGGATGAGCAGTTCTTC.

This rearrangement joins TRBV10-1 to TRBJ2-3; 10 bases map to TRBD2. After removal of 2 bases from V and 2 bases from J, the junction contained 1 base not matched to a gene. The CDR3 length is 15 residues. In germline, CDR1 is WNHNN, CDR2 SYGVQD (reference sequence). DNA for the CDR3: TGCGCCAGCAGTGAGGGACTAGCGGACACAGATACGCAGTATTTT. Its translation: CASSEGLADTDTQYF.

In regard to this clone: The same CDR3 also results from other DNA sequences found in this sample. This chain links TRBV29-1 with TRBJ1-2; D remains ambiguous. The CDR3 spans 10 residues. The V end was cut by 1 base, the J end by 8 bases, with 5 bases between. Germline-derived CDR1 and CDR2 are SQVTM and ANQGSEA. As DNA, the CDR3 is TGCAGCGTTGAAGGGTACGGCTACACCTTC. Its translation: CSVEGYGYTF.

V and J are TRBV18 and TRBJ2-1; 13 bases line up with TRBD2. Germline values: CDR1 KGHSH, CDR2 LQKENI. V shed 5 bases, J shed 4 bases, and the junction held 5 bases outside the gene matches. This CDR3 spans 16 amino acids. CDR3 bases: TGTGCCAGCTCAAGAACTAGCGGGGGGGATTACAATGAGCAGTTCTTC. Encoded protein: CASSRTSGGDYNEQFF.

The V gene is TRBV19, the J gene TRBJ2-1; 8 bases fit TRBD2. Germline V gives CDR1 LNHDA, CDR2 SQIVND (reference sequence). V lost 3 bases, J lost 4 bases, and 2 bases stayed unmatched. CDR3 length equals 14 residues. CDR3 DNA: TGTGCCAGTAGTATTACTAGCGGATACAATGAGCAGTTCTTC. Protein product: CASSITSGYNEQFF. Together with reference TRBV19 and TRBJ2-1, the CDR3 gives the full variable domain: DGGITQSPKYLFRKEGQNVTLSCEQNLNHDAMYWYRQDPGQGLRLIYYSQIVNDFQKGDIAEGYSVSREKKESFPLTVTSAQKNPTAFYLCASSITSGYNEQFFGPGTRLTVL.

In nucleotides, the CDR3 is TGCGCCAGCAGTCCGAAGAGGATAGGGCGAGAGACCCAGTACTTC. This translates into CASSPKRIGRETQYF. The chain couples TRBV10-2 to TRBJ2-5; no clear D. Germline assignment: CDR1 WSHSY and CDR2 SAAADI. There are 15 residues in the CDR3. V was clipped by 5 bases and J by 4 bases, with 17 bases between them.

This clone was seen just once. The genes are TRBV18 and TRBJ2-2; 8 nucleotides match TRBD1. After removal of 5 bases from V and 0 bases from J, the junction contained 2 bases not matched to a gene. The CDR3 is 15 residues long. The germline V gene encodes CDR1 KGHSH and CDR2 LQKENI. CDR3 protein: CASSTTGANTGELFF. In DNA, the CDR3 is TGTGCCAGCTCAACGACAGGGGCGAACACCGGGGAGCTGTTTTTT.

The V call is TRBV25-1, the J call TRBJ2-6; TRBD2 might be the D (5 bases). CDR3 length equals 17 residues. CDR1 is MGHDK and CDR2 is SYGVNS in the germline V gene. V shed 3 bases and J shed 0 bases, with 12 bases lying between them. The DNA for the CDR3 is TGTGCCAGCAGTGAGAGGGCAGGAGGCTCTGGGGCCAACGTCCTGACTTTC. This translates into CASSERAGGSGANVLTF.

CDR3 loop: CASSYLLSGANVLTF. CDR3 nucleotides: TGTGCCAGCAGTTATCTTCTCTCTGGGGCCAACGTCCTGACTTTC. The V call is TRBV6-5, the J call TRBJ2-6; unclear D gene. In germline, CDR1 is MNHEY, CDR2 SVGAGI. Trimming removed 3 bases from V and 0 bases from J, with 6 bases in between. This CDR3 contains 15 residues.

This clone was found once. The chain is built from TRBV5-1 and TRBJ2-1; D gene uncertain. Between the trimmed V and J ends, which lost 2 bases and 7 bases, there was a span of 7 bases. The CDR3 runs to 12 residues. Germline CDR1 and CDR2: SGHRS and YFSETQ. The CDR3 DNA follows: TGCGCCAGCAGCTTCACGGGTAATGAGCAGTTCTTC. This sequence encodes CASSFTGNEQFF.

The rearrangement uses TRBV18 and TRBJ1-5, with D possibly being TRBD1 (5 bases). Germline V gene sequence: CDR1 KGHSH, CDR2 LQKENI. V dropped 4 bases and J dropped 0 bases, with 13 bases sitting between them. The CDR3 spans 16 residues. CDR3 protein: CASSLGGPYSNQPQHF. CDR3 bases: TGTGCCAGCTCACTGGGGGGACCCTATAGCAATCAGCCCCAGCATTTT.

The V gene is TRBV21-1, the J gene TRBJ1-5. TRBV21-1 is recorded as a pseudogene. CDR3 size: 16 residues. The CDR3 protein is CASSVPVDFLNQPQHF. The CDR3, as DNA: TGTGCCAGCAGCGTTCCGGTCGATTTTCTCAATCAGCCCCAGCATTTT.

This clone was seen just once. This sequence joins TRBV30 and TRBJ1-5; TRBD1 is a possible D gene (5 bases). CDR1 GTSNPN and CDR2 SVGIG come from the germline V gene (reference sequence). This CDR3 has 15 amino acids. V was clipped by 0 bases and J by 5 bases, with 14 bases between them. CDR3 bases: TGTGCCTGGAGTGTACTTCCCGGGGGGGATCAGCCCCAGCATTTT. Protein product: CAWSVLPGGDQPQHF.

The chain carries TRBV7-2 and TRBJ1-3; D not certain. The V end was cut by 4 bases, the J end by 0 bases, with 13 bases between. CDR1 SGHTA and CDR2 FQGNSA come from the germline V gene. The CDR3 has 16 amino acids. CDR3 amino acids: CASSSGPLSSGNTIYF. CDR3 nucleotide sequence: TGTGCCAGCAGCTCCGGCCCTCTGAGCTCTGGAAACACCATATATTTT.

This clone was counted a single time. The CDR3 here is CASSDWGVGSPLHF. In DNA, the CDR3 is TGTGCCAGCAGTGATTGGGGAGTAGGTTCACCCCTCCACTTT. The chain links TRBV2 to TRBJ1-6; D gene unclear. With 3 bases removed from V and 9 bases from J, the gap between germline ends came to 12 bases. CDR3 length equals 14 residues. Germline V CDR1 and CDR2: SNHLY, FYNNEI.

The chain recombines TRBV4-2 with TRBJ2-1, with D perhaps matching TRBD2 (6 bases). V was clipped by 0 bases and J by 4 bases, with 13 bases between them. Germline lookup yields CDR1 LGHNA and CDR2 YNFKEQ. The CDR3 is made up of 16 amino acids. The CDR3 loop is CASSQDRSGHYNEQFF. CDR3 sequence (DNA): TGTGCCAGCAGCCAAGATAGAAGCGGGCATTACAATGAGCAGTTCTTC.

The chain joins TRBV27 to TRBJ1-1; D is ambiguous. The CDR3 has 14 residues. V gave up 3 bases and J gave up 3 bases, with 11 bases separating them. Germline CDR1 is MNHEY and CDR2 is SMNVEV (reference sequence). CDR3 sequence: CASSFISPYTEAFF. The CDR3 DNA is TGTGCCAGCAGTTTTATATCTCCGTACACTGAAGCTTTCTTT.